This T cell receptor (beta chain) was captured in a study of OX40 agonist ivuxolimab in advanced cancers. Clones were read by immunoSEQ multiplex PCR, and TCRdb kept only the in-frame ones, dropping some. The table has approximately 91,000 clones, 87% seen once. The germline V gene encodes CDR1 SGHAT and CDR2 FQDESV (reference sequence). The CDR3 has 16 residues. The material was CD4+ or CD8+ T cells sorted from blood, obtained in a trial of the OX40 agonist ivuxolimab. This TCR came from an adult with an advanced solid tumor such as melanoma, head and neck, liver or kidney cancer. The V call is TRBV11-1, the J call TRBJ2-5; D is perhaps TRBD1 or TRBD2 (5 bases each). The DNA matches TRBJ2-7 better at its end, which makes the J call doubtful. This CDR3 is CASSPGRFKSSYEQYF. As DNA, the CDR3 is TGTGCCAGCAGCCCGGGACGGTTCAAAAGCTCCTACGAGCAGTACTTC.